These 20 T cell receptor beta chains were all obtained from the same sample, sequenced in a study of blood T cell repertoires in COVID-19. The data were produced by immunoSEQ multiplex PCR, yet TCRdb's version contains in-frame clones alone and is incomplete. Here the sample spans about 94,000 clones, roughly 84% being singletons. Sequences were obtained from peripheral blood. These TCRs come from a woman over 75 with acute or convalescent COVID-19.

This clone has a single count. This chain's CDR3 is CASSLVIAGGQETQYF. CDR3 nucleotide sequence: TGTGCCAGCAGCTTAGTCATAGCGGGAGGGCAAGAGACCCAGTACTTC. The J gene is TRBJ2-5, the V gene TRBV11-3; 11 bases fit TRBD2. The CDR3 is 16 amino acids. Losses at the gene ends were 1 base for V and 2 bases for J; bases not matched to a gene: 3. In germline, CDR1 is SGHNT, CDR2 YENEEA. Together with reference TRBV11-3 and TRBJ2-5, the CDR3 gives the full variable domain: EAGVVQSPRYKIIEKKQPVAFWCNPISGHNTLYWYLQNLGQGPELLIRYENEEAVDDSQLPKDRFSAERLKGVDSTLKIQPAELGDSAVYLCASSLVIAGGQETQYFGPGTRLLVL.

This rearrangement joins TRBV5-5 to TRBJ1-4, with TRBD1 as a possible D gene (5 bases). CDR3 length: 15 residues. V was trimmed by 4 bases and J by 0 bases, leaving 10 bases between them. Germline assignment: CDR1 SGHKS and CDR2 YYEKEE (reference sequence). CDR3 loop: CASSPLGATNEKLFF. The CDR3 bases are TGTGCCAGCAGCCCCTTAGGGGCAACTAATGAAAAACTGTTTTTT.

The genes are TRBV5-4 and TRBJ2-7, with D perhaps matching TRBD1 (6 bases). The CDR3 extends over 13 amino acids. Germline-derived CDR1 and CDR2 are SGHNT and YYREEE (reference sequence). V lost 4 bases, J lost 3 bases, and 11 bases lay in between. The CDR3 nucleotides are TGTGCCAGCAGCCTACAGGGAATCTACGAGCAGTACTTC. Translating it yields CASSLQGIYEQYF.

The chain is built from TRBV19 and TRBJ2-1, with 7 nucleotides matching TRBD2. This CDR3 region has 14 residues. The germline V gene has CDR1 LNHDA and CDR2 SQIVND (reference sequence). The ends lost 3 bases at V and 8 bases at J; junction bases unmatched: 7. DNA for the CDR3: TGTGCCAGTAGTATGGCTAGCGGCGTTGATGAGCAGTTCTTC. Protein sequence: CASSMASGVDEQFF.

CDR3 nucleotides: TGTGCCAGCAGTTTACAACAGGGGGATGGCTACACCTTC. As protein: CASSLQQGDGYTF. The chain has TRBV12-3 or TRBV12-4 and TRBJ1-2; 8 bases fit TRBD1. Trimming at V came to 2 bases and at J to 6 bases, leaving 2 bases not matched to a gene. The CDR3 length is 13 residues.

V usage is TRBV25-1 and J usage is TRBJ1-6; TRBD1 might be the D (6 bases). This CDR3 has 15 amino acids. Germline V gene sequence: CDR1 MGHDK, CDR2 SYGVNS. Deletions cut 2 bases from V and 8 bases from J, with 13 bases between. CDR3 sequence: CASSEVGRGDSPLHF. The DNA of the CDR3 is TGTGCCAGCAGTGAAGTTGGCAGGGGTGATTCACCCCTCCACTTT.

The chain joins TRBV27 to TRBJ1-4; possible D gene TRBD1, 5 bases. Germline loops: CDR1 MNHEY, CDR2 SMNVEV (reference sequence). V gave up 5 bases and J gave up 8 bases, with 12 bases separating them. The CDR3 contains 13 residues. The CDR3 region is CASSTRQREKLFF. The CDR3 DNA reads as TGTGCCAGCAGTACCCGACAGCGAGAAAAACTGTTTTTT. The full variable domain, rest sourced from reference TRBV27 and TRBJ1-4, is EAQVTQNPRYLITVTGKKLTVTCSQNMNHEYMSWYRQDPGLGLRQIYYSMNVEVTDKGDVPEGYKVSRKEKRNFPLILESPSPNQTSLYFCASSTRQREKLFFGSGTQLSVL.

This chain joins TRBV2 and TRBJ2-2, with 8 nucleotides matching TRBD2. The V and J ends lost 5 bases and 5 bases, in that order; junction bases with no gene match: 7. The CDR3 has 15 amino acids. Germline CDR1 is SNHLY and CDR2 is FYNNEI. The chain's CDR3 is CASSWAASGTGELFF. As DNA, the CDR3 is TGTGCCAGCAGTTGGGCGGCTAGCGGGACCGGGGAGCTGTTTTTT. The complete variable domain, with remaining parts taken from reference TRBV2 and TRBJ2-2, reads EPEVTQTPSHQVTQMGQEVILRCVPISNHLYFYWYRQILGQKVEFLVSFYNNEISEKSEIFDDQFSVERPDGSNFTLKIRSTKLEDSAMYFCASSWAASGTGELFFGEGSRLTVL.

This chain connects TRBV5-6 to TRBJ2-3; D is undetermined. The CDR3 is 14 residues long. Germline values: CDR1 SGHDT, CDR2 YYEEEE. V was shortened by 1 base and J by 3 bases, with 9 bases between the two germline ends. The CDR3 DNA reads TGTGCCAGCAGCTTGTCCGTAGTTACAGATACGCAGTATTTT. Translating it yields CASSLSVVTDTQYF. Full variable domain (remainder filled in from reference TRBV5-6 and TRBJ2-3): DAGVTQSPTHLIKTRGQQVTLRCSPKSGHDTVSWYQQALGQGPQFIFQYYEEEERQRGNFPDRFSGHQFPNYSSELNVNALLLGDSALYLCASSLSVVTDTQYFGPGTRLTVL.

The sample holds one count of this clone. The chain links TRBV5-5 to TRBJ2-7, with TRBD2 identical over 7 bases. V shed 5 bases and J 7 bases; nucleotides not matched to a gene: 12. The CDR3 covers 14 residues. Germline CDR1 is SGHKS and CDR2 is YYEKEE (reference sequence). The CDR3 loop is CASRAGLRGEEQYF. The CDR3 coding sequence is TGTGCCAGCAGAGCGGGGTTACGTGGTGAGGAGCAGTACTTC. Supplemented by reference TRBV5-5 and TRBJ2-7, the full variable domain reads DAGVTQSPTHLIKTRGQQVTLRCSPISGHKSVSWYQQVLGQGPQFIFQYYEKEERGRGNFPDRFSARQFPNYSSELNVNALLLGDSALYLCASRAGLRGEEQYFGPGTRLTVT.

This rearrangement joins TRBV18 to TRBJ2-7, with D possibly TRBD1 on 5 matching bases. Trimming shortened V by 5 bases and J by 4 bases, and 15 bases separated the two germline ends. Germline V gives CDR1 KGHSH, CDR2 LQKENI. The CDR3 is 14 amino acids. The CDR3 DNA is TGTGCCAGCTCAACTAAATCTAGGGGTTACGAGCAGTACTTC. Its translation: CASSTKSRGYEQYF.

The rearrangement links TRBV20-1 to TRBJ2-1; D perhaps matches TRBD2 (5 bases). The V gene's germline CDR1 is DFQATT and CDR2 SNEGSKA (reference sequence). The CDR3 loop spans 10 amino acids. Trimming removed 6 bases from V and 15 bases from J, with 15 bases in between. CDR3 residues: CSAASPLWFF. DNA of the CDR3: TGCAGTGCAGCTAGCCCCCTGTGGTTCTTC.

The genes are TRBV11-3 and TRBJ2-2; 8 bases align to TRBD1. The trim removed 1 base at V and 4 bases at J, leaving 2 bases unmatched. Germline CDR1 SGHNT, CDR2 YENEEA. The CDR3 extends over 15 amino acids. The CDR3 sequence: CASSLGTGGTGELFF. CDR3 sequence (DNA): TGTGCCAGCAGCTTAGGAACAGGGGGCACCGGGGAGCTGTTTTTT.

V usage is TRBV10-3 and J usage is TRBJ2-7, with 8 bases aligning to TRBD2. The CDR3 is 14 residues long. The V gene's germline CDR1 is ENHRY and CDR2 SYGVKD. V gave up 8 bases and J gave up 5 bases; unmatched junction bases: 11. The CDR3 reads CAIPSTSGSNEQYF. The CDR3 bases are TGTGCCATCCCAAGCACTAGCGGTTCGAACGAGCAGTACTTC.

This chain links TRBV18 with TRBJ2-3, with 7 bases lining up with TRBD1. The ends lost 1 base at V and 2 bases at J; junction bases unmatched: 15. The length of the CDR3 is 19 residues. The germline gives CDR1 KGHSH, CDR2 LQKENI. This chain's CDR3 is CASSPRAPTGSKLTDTQYF. CDR3 DNA sequence: TGTGCCAGCTCACCACGGGCTCCGACAGGGTCCAAACTCACAGATACGCAGTATTTT.

The genes are TRBV12-3 or TRBV12-4 and TRBJ2-7; D is perhaps TRBD1 (5 bases). Deletions cut 4 bases from V and 2 bases from J, with 9 bases between. This CDR3 region has 13 residues. The CDR3 DNA is TGTGCCAGCAGTTCGGTCAGGGCCTACGAGCAGTACTTC. Protein product: CASSSVRAYEQYF.

V and J are TRBV7-9 and TRBJ2-3; TRBD2 matches at 8 bases. Germline V gene sequence: CDR1 SEHNR, CDR2 FQNEAQ (reference sequence). CDR3 size: 13 residues. With 10 bases clipped from V and 3 bases from J, the junction kept 6 bases outside the gene matches. CDR3 amino acids: CATRSSGTDTQYF. The CDR3 nucleotides are TGTGCCACGCGGTCTAGCGGGACAGATACGCAGTATTTT.

The DNA for the CDR3 is TGTGCCAGCAGCCCCAGGGGACCCTTAACTACGGGTGAGCAGTTCTTC. This encodes CASSPRGPLTTGEQFF. The rearrangement uses TRBV11-3 and TRBJ2-1; TRBD1 is a possible D gene (6 bases). V dropped 5 bases and J dropped 9 bases, with 23 bases sitting between them. Germline V CDR1 and CDR2: SGHNT, YENEEA. The CDR3 runs to 16 residues.

V is TRBV4-1 and J is TRBJ1-6, with D tentatively TRBD1 (5 bases). V gave up 4 bases and J gave up 9 bases, with 16 bases separating them. Per germline, CDR1 MGHRA and CDR2 YSYEKL. This CDR3 has 15 residues. The CDR3 nucleotides are TGCGCCAGCAGCCCAAACAAGGGGCATAGTTCACCCCTCCACTTT. Its protein product is CASSPNKGHSSPLHF.

The chain employs TRBV5-4 and TRBJ1-2; TRBD1 aligns across 7 bases. V shed 5 bases, J shed 4 bases, and the junction held 5 bases outside the gene matches. The CDR3 runs to 13 residues. Germline CDR1 and CDR2: SGHNT and YYREEE (reference sequence). In nucleotides, the CDR3 is TGTGCCAGCAGTTCGGGACAGACCTATGGCTACACCTTC. Residues: CASSSGQTYGYTF.